The 29 T cell receptor beta chains reported below all come from one sample, sequenced in a study of molecular identifiers for immune sequencing clone quantification. TCRdb independently ran MiXCR on the PCR reads; one entry per CDR3 protein. The sample consists of some 590,000 distinct CDR3 sequences, around 25% of them appearing once. Sequencing was done on a sample of naive CD8+ T cells from blood, with Jurkat cell RNA spiked in. Subset in this sample: FACS-sorted CD8+CD4-CCR7+CD45RA+ naive T cells. These receptors originate from a human donor in good health. Some libraries in this study had Jurkat cell RNA spiked in.

This clonotype appeared many times. This rearrangement joins TRBV5-6 to TRBJ1-1; D unclear. Trimming removed 4 bases at V and 1 base at J, with 14 bases between. CDR3 length: 15 amino acids. Per germline, CDR1 SGHDT and CDR2 YYEEEE. The CDR3 loop is CASSPVGLSNTEAFF. The DNA of the CDR3 is TGTGCCAGCAGCCCGGTGGGTCTTTCGAACACTGAAGCTTTCTTT.

This clonotype was seen repeatedly, ten times or more. The rearrangement uses TRBV4-3 and TRBJ2-1; tentative D call: TRBD2 (6 bases). The CDR3 runs to 14 residues. The germline V gene encodes CDR1 LGHNA and CDR2 YSLEER. The V end lost 0 bases, the J end lost 9 bases, and 12 bases lay between the germline ends. The CDR3 nucleotides read TGCGCCAGCAGCCAAGATGCGGGGCTCGCTGAGCAGTTCTTC. Amino acids: CASSQDAGLAEQFF.

This clonotype showed up just a few times. V is TRBV29-1 and J is TRBJ2-1, with D perhaps matching TRBD1 (6 bases). Per the germline V gene, CDR1 is SQVTM and CDR2 is ANQGSEA. The CDR3 is 13 residues long. Trimming took off 6 bases at V and 2 bases at J, with 11 bases between the two ends. The CDR3 sequence: CSVPGQAYNEQFF. CDR3 nucleotide sequence: TGCAGCGTGCCGGGACAAGCCTACAATGAGCAGTTCTTC.

The table lists this clonotype with many counts. The CDR3 sequence: CASANTDTQYF. The CDR3 DNA sequence: TGCGCCAGCGCAAACACAGATACGCAGTATTTT. The chain uses TRBV4-1 and TRBJ2-3, with D unresolved. The CDR3 has 11 amino acids. V lost 8 bases, J lost 2 bases, and 5 bases lay in between. The V gene's germline CDR1 is MGHRA and CDR2 YSYEKL.

There are many counts of this clonotype. The chain carries TRBV4-3 and TRBJ2-7; 8 nucleotides line up with TRBD2. Germline V lookup: CDR1 LGHNA, CDR2 YSLEER. Trimming removed 4 bases from V and 1 base from J; junction bases left unmatched: 3. The CDR3 covers 14 residues. The CDR3 loop reads CASSPGRGSYEQYF. The CDR3 DNA follows: TGCGCCAGCAGCCCCGGGAGGGGATCCTACGAGCAGTACTTC.

This CDR3 is CASSLTTSFRDRNQPQHF. The CDR3 bases are TGCGCCAGCAGCCTCACGACCTCATTCCGGGACAGGAATCAGCCCCAGCATTTT. The gene calls are TRBV4-1 and TRBJ1-5, with TRBD1 identical over 8 bases. The germline CDR1 and CDR2 sequences are MGHRA and YSYEKL. The CDR3 contains 18 residues. Trimming at V came to 4 bases and at J to 4 bases, leaving 15 bases not matched to a gene.

On this clonotype: A much larger clone lies a single base off, so this may be a read error. J is TRBJ1-4 and V is TRBV27; tentative D call: TRBD1 (5 bases). Germline-derived CDR1 and CDR2 are MNHEY and SMNVEV (reference sequence). The CDR3 sequence is 14 residues long. The CDR3 spells CASGLLGANEKLFF. The CDR3 DNA reads as TGTGCCAGCGGTTTACTGGGGGCTAATGAAAAACTGTTTTTT.

There are many counts of this clonotype. The chain is built from TRBV20-1 and TRBJ2-1; 7 bases agree with TRBD1. This CDR3 region has 13 residues. The germline CDR1 and CDR2 sequences are DFQATT and SNEGSKA (reference sequence). The CDR3 loop is CSARDRTYNEQFF. The CDR3, as DNA: TGCAGCGCCAGGGACAGAACATACAATGAGCAGTTCTTC.

This clonotype occurred once. A much bigger clone sits one base away, suggesting this may be a read error. This chain joins TRBV7-9 and TRBJ1-1; TRBD1 matches 7 bases. This CDR3 has 13 amino acids. Germline values: CDR1 SEHNR, CDR2 FQNEAQ (reference sequence). V shed 4 bases and J 10 bases; nucleotides not matched to a gene: 9. In DNA form, the CDR3 reads TGTGCCAGCAGCTCAACAGGGGTGGCTGTAGCTTTCTTT. This sequence encodes CASSSTGVAVAFF.

This sequence joins TRBV7-2 and TRBJ2-1, with 12 bases that match TRBD2. Germline loops: CDR1 SGHTA, CDR2 FQGNSA. V was clipped by 5 bases and J by 3 bases; unmatched bases: 8. The CDR3 covers 17 residues. In DNA, the CDR3 is TGTGCCAGCAGCCAAAGACTAGCGGGGGATCTCTACAATGAGCAGTTCTTC. Translation: CASSQRLAGDLYNEQFF.

Notes on this clonotype: A much larger clone differs from this one at a single base, so this may be a read error. The chain combines TRBV6-1 with TRBJ1-1, with 9 bases matching TRBD1. The CDR3 sequence is 13 residues long. Germline V gives CDR1 MNHNS, CDR2 SASEGT. CDR3 protein: CASNNRGLTEALF. In nucleotides, the CDR3 is TGTGCCAGCAACAACAGGGGGCTTACTGAAGCTCTCTTT.

In this sample, this clonotype turned up many times. The chain links TRBV4-1 to TRBJ2-5, with D possibly being TRBD1 (6 bases). Germline V gives CDR1 MGHRA, CDR2 YSYEKL. Trimming removed 0 bases at V and 5 bases at J, with 13 bases between. The CDR3 contains 15 residues. The DNA of the CDR3 is TGCGCCAGCAGCCAAGAGCCAGGGGTCGGGGAGACCCAGTACTTC. Encoded protein: CASSQEPGVGETQYF.

The table lists this clonotype with a few counts. The chain couples TRBV9 to TRBJ2-7; unclear D gene. This CDR3 is built from 15 residues. CDR1 is SGDLS, CDR2 YYNGEE, per germline. The V end lost 4 bases, the J end lost 7 bases, and 21 bases lay between the germline ends. The CDR3 DNA reads TGTGCCAGCAGCCCCGAAGGTGAGATATTAGGGGAGCAGTACTTC. Protein: CASSPEGEILGEQYF.

This clonotype was seen at least ten times. The chain uses TRBV4-3 and TRBJ2-7; no definite D call. Trimming removed 0 bases from V and 4 bases from J, with 10 bases in between. From germline, CDR1 is LGHNA and CDR2 YSLEER. This CDR3 spans 14 amino acids. CDR3 region: CASSQDVSYYEQYF. Here the CDR3 DNA reads TGCGCCAGCAGCCAAGATGTCAGCTATTACGAGCAGTACTTC.

This clonotype appeared many times. The chain joins TRBV28 to TRBJ2-3; TRBD2 agrees at 7 bases. Germline V gives CDR1 MDHEN, CDR2 SYDVKM. The CDR3 spans 17 residues. After removal of 4 bases from V and 4 bases from J, the junction contained 14 bases not matched to a gene. The CDR3 DNA reads TGTGCCAGCAGTTATAACGGCGGGAGAGGAGACGCAGATACGCAGTATTTT. This codes for CASSYNGGRGDADTQYF. Complete variable domain (other parts from reference TRBV28 and TRBJ2-3): DVKVTQSSRYLVKRTGEKVFLECVQDMDHENMFWYRQDPGLGLRLIYFSYDVKMKEKGDIPEGYSVSREKKERFSLILESASTNQTSMYLCASSYNGGRGDADTQYFGPGTRLTVL.

The J gene is TRBJ1-6, the V gene TRBV27; 7 bases map to TRBD1. Germline loops: CDR1 MNHEY, CDR2 SMNVEV (reference sequence). The junction had 6 bases not matched to a gene; V was cut back by 6 bases and J by 10 bases. The CDR3 runs 13 residues. CDR3 protein: CASRLQGVSPLHF. The CDR3 DNA reads TGTGCCAGCAGATTGCAGGGGGTCTCACCCCTCCACTTT.

This clonotype has ten or more counts. The CDR3 sequence: CASSQAWNTEAFF. DNA for the CDR3: TGTGCCAGCAGTCAGGCGTGGAACACTGAAGCTTTCTTT. This chain connects TRBV12-3 or TRBV12-4 to TRBJ1-1; D is ambiguous. V gave up 5 bases and J gave up 1 base, with 8 bases separating them. The CDR3 spans 13 residues.

J is TRBJ2-3 and V is TRBV20-1; D remains ambiguous. The CDR3 sequence is 13 residues long. From germline, CDR1 is DFQATT and CDR2 SNEGSKA (reference sequence). V lost 7 bases, J lost 0 bases, and 11 bases lay in between. The CDR3 region has the DNA TGCAGTGTTAAACCTGCTAGCACAGATACGCAGTATTTT. It yields the protein CSVKPASTDTQYF.

V is TRBV4-1 and J is TRBJ1-1, with D perhaps TRBD1 (5 bases). The germline CDR1 and CDR2 sequences are MGHRA and YSYEKL. The CDR3 covers 15 residues. Trimming removed 1 base at V and 3 bases at J, with 12 bases between. The CDR3 region has the DNA TGCGCCAGCAGCCAAGGATTAGGGACGGACACTGAAGCTTTCTTT. It specifies CASSQGLGTDTEAFF.

This chain joins TRBV6-5 and TRBJ2-1; D possibly corresponds to TRBD2 (6 bases). Per the germline V gene, CDR1 is MNHEY and CDR2 is SVGAGI. This CDR3 is 16 amino acids long. Trimming took 5 bases from V and 6 from J, leaving 20 bases between them. CDR3 DNA sequence: TGTGCCAGCAGTACCAGAATCGTTACAGCGGGCAATGAGCAGTTCTTC. It specifies CASSTRIVTAGNEQFF.

This clonotype was detected only a few times. The chain is built from TRBV7-9 and TRBJ2-7; D is perhaps TRBD1 or TRBD2 (5 bases each). Trimming cost V 5 bases and J 3 bases, with 17 bases left between them. This CDR3 comprises 15 residues. Germline values: CDR1 SEHNR, CDR2 FQNEAQ (reference sequence). The CDR3 loop reads CASSTSGTTDYEQYF. For the CDR3, the DNA is TGTGCCAGCAGCACCTCCGGGACGACCGACTACGAGCAGTACTTC.

The chain joins TRBV13 to TRBJ2-5, with 8 bases fitting TRBD2. Germline V gene lookup returns CDR1 PRHDT and CDR2 FYEKMQ (reference sequence). The trim removed 6 bases at V and 4 bases at J, leaving 10 bases unmatched. CDR3 length: 15 amino acids. The CDR3: CASSHRGGPAETQYF. Here the CDR3 DNA reads TGTGCCAGCAGTCACCGGGGGGGGCCAGCAGAGACCCAGTACTTC.

The table lists this clonotype with many counts. The chain carries TRBV7-2 and TRBJ2-3; the match to TRBD2 covers 9 bases. V shed 3 bases, J shed 2 bases, and the junction held 6 bases outside the gene matches. CDR1 is SGHTA, CDR2 FQGNSA, per germline. This CDR3 has 16 residues. The CDR3 DNA follows: TGTGCCAGCAGCTTCGGTAGCGGGGGCATCACAGATACGCAGTATTTT. This encodes CASSFGSGGITDTQYF.

On this clonotype: A much larger clone differs by one base, so this may be a read error. This chain connects TRBV6-6 to TRBJ1-1; no reliable D call. The CDR3 totals 13 residues. Trimming shortened V by 2 bases and J by 1 base, and 5 bases separated the two germline ends. The germline V gene encodes CDR1 MNHNY and CDR2 SVGAGI (reference sequence). CDR3 DNA sequence: TGTGCCAGCAGTTACATCCAGAACACTGAAGCTTTCTTT. Encoded protein: CASSYIQNTEAFF.

Note on this clonotype: At one end the junction does not follow the germline gene, possibly because of a read error. CDR3 sequence: CASSLAALAGVLSTGTQYF. For the CDR3, the DNA is TGTGCCAGCAGCTTAGCGGCTCTAGCGGGGGTCCTTAGCACAGGTACGCAGTATTTT. The chain is built from TRBV7-6 and TRBJ2-3; TRBD2 aligns across 10 bases. This CDR3 is built from 19 residues. Germline V gene sequence: CDR1 SGHVS, CDR2 FNYEAQ.

Details on this clonotype: A read error may explain this, as a much larger clone is one base away. The CDR3 reads CARSYPGEQYF. The DNA for the CDR3 is TGTGCCCGCAGTTACCCGGGAGAGCAGTACTTC. The chain joins TRBV6-5 to TRBJ2-7, with D possibly TRBD2 on 5 matching bases. The CDR3 loop spans 11 amino acids. The germline gives CDR1 MNHEY, CDR2 SVGAGI.

This clonotype was observed a handful of times. The CDR3, as DNA: TGTGCCAGCAGTAATACCGGGATGAACTACGAGCAGTACTTC. Translated, it gives CASSNTGMNYEQYF. The chain is built from TRBV6-2 or TRBV6-3 and TRBJ2-7; perhaps TRBD2 as D (5 bases). CDR3 length: 14 amino acids. V was shortened by 5 bases and J by 3 bases, with 14 bases between the two germline ends. Looked up from germline, CDR1 is MNHEY and CDR2 is SVGEGT.

This chain connects TRBV27 to TRBJ2-5; 8 nucleotides line up with TRBD1. Trimming removed 6 bases from V and 2 bases from J; junction bases left unmatched: 8. Per the germline V gene, CDR1 is MNHEY and CDR2 is SMNVEV (reference sequence). The CDR3 contains 15 residues. The CDR3 protein is CASSPVGTGQETQYF. As DNA, the CDR3 is TGTGCCAGCAGCCCCGTAGGGACAGGTCAAGAGACCCAGTACTTC.

This rearrangement joins TRBV7-4 to TRBJ1-1; D is unresolved. There are 14 residues in the CDR3. The V gene lost 1 base and the J gene lost 7 bases, with 13 bases spanning the gap. CDR1 SGHVT and CDR2 SQSDAQ come from the germline V gene. The DNA for the CDR3 is TGTGCCAGCAGCTTAGTGAGGGTGTGGGTTGAAGCTTTCTTT. It translates to CASSLVRVWVEAFF.